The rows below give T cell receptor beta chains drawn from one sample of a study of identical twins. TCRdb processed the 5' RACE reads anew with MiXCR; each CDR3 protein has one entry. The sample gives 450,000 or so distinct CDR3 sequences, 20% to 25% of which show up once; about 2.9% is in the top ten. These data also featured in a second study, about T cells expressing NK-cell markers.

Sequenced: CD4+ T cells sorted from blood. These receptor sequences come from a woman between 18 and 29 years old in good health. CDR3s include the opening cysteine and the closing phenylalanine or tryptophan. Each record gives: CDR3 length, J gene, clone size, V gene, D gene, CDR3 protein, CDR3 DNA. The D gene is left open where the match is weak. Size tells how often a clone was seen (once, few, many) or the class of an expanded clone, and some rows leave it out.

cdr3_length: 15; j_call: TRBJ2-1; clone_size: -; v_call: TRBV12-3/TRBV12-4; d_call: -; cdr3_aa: CASSRKPGQYNEQFF; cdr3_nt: TGTGCCAGCAGCAGAAAACCGGGACAATACAATGAGCAGTTCTTC
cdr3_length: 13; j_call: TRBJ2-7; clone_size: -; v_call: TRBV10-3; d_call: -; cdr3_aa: CAISPGQHYEQYF; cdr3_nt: TGTGCCATCAGCCCGGGACAACACTACGAGCAGTACTTC
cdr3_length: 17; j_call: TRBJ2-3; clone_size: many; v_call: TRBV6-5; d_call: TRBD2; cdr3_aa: CASSPTGLAGGGDTQYF; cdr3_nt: TGTGCCAGCAGTCCAACTGGACTAGCGGGAGGGGGAGATACGCAGTATTTT
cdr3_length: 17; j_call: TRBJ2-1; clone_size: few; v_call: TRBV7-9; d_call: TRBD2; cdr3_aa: CASSTTSGTYSYNEQFF; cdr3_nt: TGTGCCAGCAGCACGACTAGCGGGACCTATTCCTACAATGAGCAGTTCTTC
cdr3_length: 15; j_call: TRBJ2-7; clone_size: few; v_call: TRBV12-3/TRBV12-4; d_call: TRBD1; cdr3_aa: CASSFRGQGTYEQYF; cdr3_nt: TGTGCCAGCAGTTTCCGGGGACAGGGGACCTACGAGCAGTACTTC
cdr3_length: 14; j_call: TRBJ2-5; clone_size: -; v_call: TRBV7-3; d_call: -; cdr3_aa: CASSLRATQETQYF; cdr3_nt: TGTGCCAGCAGCTTAAGAGCCACCCAAGAGACCCAGTACTTC
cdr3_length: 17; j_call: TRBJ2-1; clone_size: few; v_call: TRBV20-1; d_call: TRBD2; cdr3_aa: CSARDKELAGVRNEQFF; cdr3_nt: TGCAGTGCTAGAGATAAGGAGCTAGCGGGAGTCCGCAATGAGCAGTTCTTC
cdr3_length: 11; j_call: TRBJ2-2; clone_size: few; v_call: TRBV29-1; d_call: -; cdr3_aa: CSVMNTGELFF; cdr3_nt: TGCAGCGTTATGAACACCGGGGAGCTGTTTTTT
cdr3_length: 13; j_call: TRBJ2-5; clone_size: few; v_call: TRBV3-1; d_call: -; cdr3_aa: CASSQAGLETQYF; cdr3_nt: TGTGCCAGCAGCCAAGCAGGGTTGGAGACCCAGTACTTC
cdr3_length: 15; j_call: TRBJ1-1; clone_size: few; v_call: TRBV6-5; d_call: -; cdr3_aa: CASSYPGVMNTEAFF; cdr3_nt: TGTGCCAGCAGTTACCCGGGAGTTATGAACACTGAAGCTTTCTTT
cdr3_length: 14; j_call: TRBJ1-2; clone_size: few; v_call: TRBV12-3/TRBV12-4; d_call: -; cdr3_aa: CASSLYGEGYGYTF; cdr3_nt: TGTGCCAGCAGTTTATACGGGGAAGGCTATGGCTACACCTTC
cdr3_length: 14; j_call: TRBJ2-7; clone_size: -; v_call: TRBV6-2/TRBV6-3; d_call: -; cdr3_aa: CASSYPDGSYEQYF; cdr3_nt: TGTGCCAGCAGTTATCCGGACGGCTCCTACGAGCAGTACTTC